One and the same sample provided the 2 T cell receptor beta chains below, sequenced in a study of CD8 T cells in ankylosing spondylitis. TCRdb used MiXCR to reprocess the 5' RACE reads, holding one entry per CDR3 protein. Among 180,000 or so distinct CDR3 sequences, approximately 10% were seen once, and the ten largest hold under 35%. Sequencing was carried out using blood, either unsorted or a sorted T cell fraction (not recorded which). The receptors were sampled from a male donor with ankylosing spondylitis or in good health (not recorded which).

This clonotype has just a few counts. This rearrangement joins TRBV28 to TRBJ2-7, with a tentative D call TRBD1 (5 bases). Trimming stripped 5 bases from V and 6 bases from J, with 11 bases between. CDR1 MDHEN and CDR2 SYDVKM come from the germline V gene. The CDR3 spans 12 residues. The CDR3, as DNA: TGTGCCAGCAGTACTCAGGGTATCGAGCAGTACTTC. This translates into CASSTQGIEQYF.

This clonotype was detected ten times or more. The chain joins TRBV20-1 to TRBJ1-5, with D hard to call. In germline, CDR1 is DFQATT, CDR2 SNEGSKA (reference sequence). The V and J ends lost 6 bases and 3 bases respectively, with 15 bases between them. The CDR3 runs to 14 residues. DNA for the CDR3: TGCAGTGCCAAGATGTTGGGGTCCAATCAGCCCCAGCATTTT. Protein product: CSAKMLGSNQPQHF.